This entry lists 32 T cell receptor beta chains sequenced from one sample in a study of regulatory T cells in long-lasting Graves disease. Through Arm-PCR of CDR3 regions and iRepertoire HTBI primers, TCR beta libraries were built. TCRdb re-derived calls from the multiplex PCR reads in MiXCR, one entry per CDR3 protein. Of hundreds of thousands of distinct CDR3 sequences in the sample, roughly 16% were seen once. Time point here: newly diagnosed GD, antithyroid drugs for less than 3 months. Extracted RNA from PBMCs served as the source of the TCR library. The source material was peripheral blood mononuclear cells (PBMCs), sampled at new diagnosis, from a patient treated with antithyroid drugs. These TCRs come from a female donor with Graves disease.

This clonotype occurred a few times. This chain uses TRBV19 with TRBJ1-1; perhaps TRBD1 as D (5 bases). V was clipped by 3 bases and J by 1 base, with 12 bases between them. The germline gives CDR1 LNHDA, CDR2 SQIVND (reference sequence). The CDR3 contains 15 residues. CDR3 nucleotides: TGTGCCAGTAGTATGGGGGGGACTCCGAACACTGAAGCTTTCTTT. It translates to CASSMGGTPNTEAFF.

The CDR3 is CASRGGGAGEANVLTF. CDR3 bases: TGTGCCAGCAGAGGGGGGGGGGCAGGTGAGGCCAACGTCCTGACTTTC. The V and J genes are TRBV28 and TRBJ2-6, with D maybe TRBD2 (7 bases). The CDR3 is 16 residues long. Germline V gene data show CDR1 as MDHEN and CDR2 as SYDVKM. With 6 bases removed from V and 6 bases from J, the gap between germline ends came to 18 bases.

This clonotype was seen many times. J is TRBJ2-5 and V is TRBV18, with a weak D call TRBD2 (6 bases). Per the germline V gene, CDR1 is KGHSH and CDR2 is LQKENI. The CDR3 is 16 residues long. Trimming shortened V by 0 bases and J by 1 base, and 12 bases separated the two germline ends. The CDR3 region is CASSPPTPGGQETQYF. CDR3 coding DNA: TGTGCCAGCTCACCACCGACTCCCGGGGGCCAAGAGACCCAGTACTTC. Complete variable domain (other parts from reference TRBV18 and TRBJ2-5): NAGVMQNPRHLVRRRGQEARLRCSPMKGHSHVYWYRQLPEEGLKFMVYLQKENIIDESGMPKERFSAEFPKEGPSILRIQQVVRGDSAAYFCASSPPTPGGQETQYFGPGTRLLVL.

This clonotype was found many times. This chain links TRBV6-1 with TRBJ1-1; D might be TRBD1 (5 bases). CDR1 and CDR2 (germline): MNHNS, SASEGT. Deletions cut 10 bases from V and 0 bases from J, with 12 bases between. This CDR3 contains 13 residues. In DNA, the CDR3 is TGTGCCACCAACAGGAGAATGAACACTGAAGCTTTCTTT. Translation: CATNRRMNTEAFF.

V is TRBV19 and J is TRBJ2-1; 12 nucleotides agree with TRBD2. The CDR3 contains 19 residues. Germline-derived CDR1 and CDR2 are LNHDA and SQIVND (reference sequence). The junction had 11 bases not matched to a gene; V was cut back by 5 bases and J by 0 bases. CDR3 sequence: CASSPGLAGHRRSYNEQFF. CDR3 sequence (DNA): TGTGCCAGTAGTCCGGGACTAGCGGGCCACAGACGCTCCTACAATGAGCAGTTCTTC.

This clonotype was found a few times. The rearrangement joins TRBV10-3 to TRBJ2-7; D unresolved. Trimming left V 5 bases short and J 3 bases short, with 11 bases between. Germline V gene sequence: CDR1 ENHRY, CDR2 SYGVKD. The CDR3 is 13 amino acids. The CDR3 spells CAISKDRDYEQYF. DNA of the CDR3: TGTGCCATCAGTAAAGACCGAGACTACGAGCAGTACTTC.

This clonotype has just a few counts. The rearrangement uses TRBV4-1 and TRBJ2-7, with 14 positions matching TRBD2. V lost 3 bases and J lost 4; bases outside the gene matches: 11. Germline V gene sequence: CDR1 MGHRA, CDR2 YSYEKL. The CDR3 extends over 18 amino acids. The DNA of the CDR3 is TGCGCCAGCAGCCAGGGGACTAGCGGGAGTAGTCTTTGGTACGAGCAGTACTTC. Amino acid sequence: CASSQGTSGSSLWYEQYF.

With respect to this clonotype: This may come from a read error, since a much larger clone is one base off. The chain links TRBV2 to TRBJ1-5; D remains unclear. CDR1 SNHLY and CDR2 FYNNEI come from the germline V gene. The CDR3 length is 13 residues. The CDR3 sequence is CANSEDSNQHQHF. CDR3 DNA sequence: TGTGCCAACTCTGAGGATAGCAATCAGCACCAGCATTTT. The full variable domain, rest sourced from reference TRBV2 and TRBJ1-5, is EPEVTQTPSHQVTQMGQEVILRCVPISNHLYFYWYRQILGQKVEFLVSFYNNEISEKSEIFDDQFSVERPDGSNFTLKIRSTKLEDSAMYFCANSEDSNQHQHFGDGTRLSIL.

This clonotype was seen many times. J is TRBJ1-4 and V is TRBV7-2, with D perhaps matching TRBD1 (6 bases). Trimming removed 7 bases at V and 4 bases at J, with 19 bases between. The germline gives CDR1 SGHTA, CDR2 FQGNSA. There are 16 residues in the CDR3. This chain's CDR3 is CASTITAGGLNEKLFF. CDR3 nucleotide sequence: TGTGCCAGCACCATAACGGCTGGGGGGCTTAATGAAAAACTGTTTTTT.

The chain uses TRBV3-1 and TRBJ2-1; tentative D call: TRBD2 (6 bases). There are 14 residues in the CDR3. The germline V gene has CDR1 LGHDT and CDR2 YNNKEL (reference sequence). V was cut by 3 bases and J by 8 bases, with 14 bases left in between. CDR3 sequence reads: CASSQLRDAHEQFF. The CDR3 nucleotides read TGTGCCAGCAGCCAGCTGCGGGACGCCCATGAGCAGTTCTTC.

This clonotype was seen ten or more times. The DNA of the CDR3 is TGTGCCAGCAGTCCCGAAGGGAACAATCAGCCCCAGCATTTT. Translation: CASSPEGNNQPQHF. The V and J genes are TRBV28 and TRBJ1-5; D gene uncertain. Germline CDR1 and CDR2: MDHEN and SYDVKM. The CDR3 sequence is 14 residues long. V was trimmed by 5 bases and J by 3 bases, leaving 11 bases between them.

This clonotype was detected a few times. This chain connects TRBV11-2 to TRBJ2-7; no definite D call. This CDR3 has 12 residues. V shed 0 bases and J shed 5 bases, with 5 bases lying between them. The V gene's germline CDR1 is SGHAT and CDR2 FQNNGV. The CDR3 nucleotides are TGTGCCAGCAGCTTAGACTGGGACGAGCAGTACTTC. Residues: CASSLDWDEQYF.

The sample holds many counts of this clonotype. The CDR3 DNA is TGTGCCAGCAGCTTGGGGAGGACAACTAGCACAGATACGCAGTATTTT. Encoded protein: CASSLGRTTSTDTQYF. The chain carries TRBV11-2 and TRBJ2-3, with D perhaps TRBD2 (6 bases). With 3 bases removed from V and 0 bases from J, the gap between germline ends came to 13 bases. This CDR3 is 16 amino acids long. In germline, CDR1 is SGHAT, CDR2 FQNNGV. Combining the CDR3 with reference TRBV11-2 and TRBJ2-3 gives the whole variable domain EAGVAQSPRYKIIEKRQSVAFWCNPISGHATLYWYQQILGQGPKLLIQFQNNGVVDDSQLPKDRFSAERLKGVDSTLKIQPAKLEDSAVYLCASSLGRTTSTDTQYFGPGTRLTVL.

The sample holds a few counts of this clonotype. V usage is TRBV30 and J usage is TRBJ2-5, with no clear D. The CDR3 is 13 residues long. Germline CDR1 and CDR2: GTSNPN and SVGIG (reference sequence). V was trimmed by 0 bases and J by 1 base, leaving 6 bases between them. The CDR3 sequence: CAWSVVTQETQYF. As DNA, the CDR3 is TGTGCCTGGAGTGTGGTCACCCAAGAGACCCAGTACTTC.

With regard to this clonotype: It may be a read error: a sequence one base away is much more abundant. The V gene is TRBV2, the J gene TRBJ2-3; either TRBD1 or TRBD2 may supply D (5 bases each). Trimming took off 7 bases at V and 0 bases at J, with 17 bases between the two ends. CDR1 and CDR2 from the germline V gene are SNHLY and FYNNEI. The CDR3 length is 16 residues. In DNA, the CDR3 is TGTGCCAGCAACCGTCTGGGACCTCAAAGCACAGATACGCAGTATTTT. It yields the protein CASNRLGPQSTDTQYF.

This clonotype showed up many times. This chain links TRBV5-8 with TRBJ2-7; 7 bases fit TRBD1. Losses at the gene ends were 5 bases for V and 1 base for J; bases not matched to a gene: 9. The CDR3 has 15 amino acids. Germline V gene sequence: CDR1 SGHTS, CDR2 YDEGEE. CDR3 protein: CASSRSNRGSYEQYF. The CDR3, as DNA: TGTGCCAGCAGTCGAAGTAACAGGGGTTCCTACGAGCAGTACTTC.

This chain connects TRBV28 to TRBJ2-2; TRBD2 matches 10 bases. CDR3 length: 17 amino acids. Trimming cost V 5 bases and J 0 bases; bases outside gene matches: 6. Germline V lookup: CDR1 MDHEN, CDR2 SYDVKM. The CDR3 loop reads CASSTLGLAANTGELFF. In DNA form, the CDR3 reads TGTGCCAGCAGTACCCTCGGACTAGCGGCGAACACCGGGGAGCTGTTTTTT.

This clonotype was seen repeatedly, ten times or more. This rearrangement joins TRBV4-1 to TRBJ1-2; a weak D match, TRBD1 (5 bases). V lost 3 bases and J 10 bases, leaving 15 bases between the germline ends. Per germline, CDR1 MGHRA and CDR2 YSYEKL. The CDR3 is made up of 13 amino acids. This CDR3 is CASSHPEGTDYTF. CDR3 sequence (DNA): TGCGCCAGCAGCCACCCCGAGGGGACCGACTACACCTTC.

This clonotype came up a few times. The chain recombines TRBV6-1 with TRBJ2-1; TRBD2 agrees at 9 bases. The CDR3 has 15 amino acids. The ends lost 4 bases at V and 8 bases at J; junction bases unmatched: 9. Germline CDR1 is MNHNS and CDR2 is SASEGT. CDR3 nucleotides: TGTGCCAGCAGTGTACGAAGCGGGGGGAAGGATGAGCAGTTCTTC. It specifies CASSVRSGGKDEQFF.

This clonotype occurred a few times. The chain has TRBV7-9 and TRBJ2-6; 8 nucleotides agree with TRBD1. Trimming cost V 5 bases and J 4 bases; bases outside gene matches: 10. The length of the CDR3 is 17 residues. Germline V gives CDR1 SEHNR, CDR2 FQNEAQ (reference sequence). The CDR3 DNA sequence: TGTGCCAGCAGCGGTAGGACAGGGCCGAAGGGGGCCAACGTCCTGACTTTC. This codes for CASSGRTGPKGANVLTF.

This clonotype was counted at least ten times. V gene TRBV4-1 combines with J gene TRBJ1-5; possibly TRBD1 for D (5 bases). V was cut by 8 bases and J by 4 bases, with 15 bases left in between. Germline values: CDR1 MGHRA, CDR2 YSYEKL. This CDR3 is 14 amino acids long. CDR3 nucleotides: TGCGCCAGCGGGGACGTCGGGATGAATCAGCCCCAGCATTTT. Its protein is CASGDVGMNQPQHF.

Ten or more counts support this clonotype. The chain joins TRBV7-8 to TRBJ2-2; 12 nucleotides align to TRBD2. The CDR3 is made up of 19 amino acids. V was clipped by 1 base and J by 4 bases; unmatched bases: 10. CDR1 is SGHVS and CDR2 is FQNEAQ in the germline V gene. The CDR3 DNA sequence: TGTGCCAGCAGCTTAGTCATGCTAGCGGGAGGGCGTCCCACCGGGGAGCTGTTTTTT. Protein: CASSLVMLAGGRPTGELFF.

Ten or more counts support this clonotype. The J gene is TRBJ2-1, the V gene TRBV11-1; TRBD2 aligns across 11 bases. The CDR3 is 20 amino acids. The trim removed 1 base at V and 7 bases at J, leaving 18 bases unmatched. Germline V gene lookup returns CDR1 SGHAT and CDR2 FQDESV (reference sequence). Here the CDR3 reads CASSLGRPPLAGGLRNEQFF. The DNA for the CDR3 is TGTGCCAGCAGCTTAGGGCGGCCCCCCTTAGCGGGAGGGCTTCGGAATGAGCAGTTCTTC.

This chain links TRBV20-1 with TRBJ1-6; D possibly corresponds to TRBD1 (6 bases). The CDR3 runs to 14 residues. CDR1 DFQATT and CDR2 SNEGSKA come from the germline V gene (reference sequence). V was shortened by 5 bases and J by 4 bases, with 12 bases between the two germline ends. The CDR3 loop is CSAGRQAYNSPLHF. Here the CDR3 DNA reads TGCAGTGCTGGAAGACAGGCATATAATTCACCCCTCCACTTT.

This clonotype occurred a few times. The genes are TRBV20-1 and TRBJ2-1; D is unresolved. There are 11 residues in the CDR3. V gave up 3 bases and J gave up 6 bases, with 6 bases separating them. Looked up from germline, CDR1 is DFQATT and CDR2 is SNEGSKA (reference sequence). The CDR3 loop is CSASNRNEQFF. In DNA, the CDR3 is TGCAGTGCTAGTAATCGCAATGAGCAGTTCTTC.

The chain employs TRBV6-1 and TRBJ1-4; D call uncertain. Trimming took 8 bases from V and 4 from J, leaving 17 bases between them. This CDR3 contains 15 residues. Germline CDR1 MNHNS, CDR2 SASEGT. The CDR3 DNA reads TGTGCCAGCGGTCGGCCCCGCTTTGATAATGAAAAACTGTTTTTT. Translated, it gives CASGRPRFDNEKLFF.

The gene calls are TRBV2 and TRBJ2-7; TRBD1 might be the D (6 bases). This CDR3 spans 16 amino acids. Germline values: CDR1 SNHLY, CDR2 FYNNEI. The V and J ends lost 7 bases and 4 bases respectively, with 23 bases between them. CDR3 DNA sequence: TGTGCCAGCACTCCGAGACAGGCGGCCTCACAATACGAGCAGTACTTC. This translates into CASTPRQAASQYEQYF.

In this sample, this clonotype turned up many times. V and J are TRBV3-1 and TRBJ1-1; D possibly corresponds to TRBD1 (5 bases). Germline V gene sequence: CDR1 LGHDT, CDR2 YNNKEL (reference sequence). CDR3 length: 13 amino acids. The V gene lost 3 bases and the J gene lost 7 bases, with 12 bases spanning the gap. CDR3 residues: CASSHLGQDEAFF. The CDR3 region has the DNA TGTGCCAGCAGCCATCTGGGGCAGGATGAAGCTTTCTTT.

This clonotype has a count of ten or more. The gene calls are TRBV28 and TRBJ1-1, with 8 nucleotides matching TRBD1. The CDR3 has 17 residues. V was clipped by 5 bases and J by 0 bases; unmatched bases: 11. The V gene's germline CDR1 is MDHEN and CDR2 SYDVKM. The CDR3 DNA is TGTGCCAGCAGTCTCGACAGGGGCCCACGGATGAACACTGAAGCTTTCTTT. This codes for CASSLDRGPRMNTEAFF.

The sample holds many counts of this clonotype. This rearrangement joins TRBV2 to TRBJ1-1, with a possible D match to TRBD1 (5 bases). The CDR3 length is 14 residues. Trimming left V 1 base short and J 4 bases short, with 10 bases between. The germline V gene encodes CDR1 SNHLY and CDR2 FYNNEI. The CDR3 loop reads CASSEVGRGTEAFF. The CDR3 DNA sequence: TGTGCCAGCAGTGAAGTTGGAAGGGGCACTGAAGCTTTCTTT.

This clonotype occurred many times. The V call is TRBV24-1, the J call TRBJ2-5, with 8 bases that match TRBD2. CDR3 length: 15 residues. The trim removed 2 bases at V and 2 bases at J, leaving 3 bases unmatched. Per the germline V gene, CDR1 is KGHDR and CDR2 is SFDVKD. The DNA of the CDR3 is TGTGCCACCAGTGATTCGATAGCGGGGCAAGAGACCCAGTACTTC. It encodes CATSDSIAGQETQYF.

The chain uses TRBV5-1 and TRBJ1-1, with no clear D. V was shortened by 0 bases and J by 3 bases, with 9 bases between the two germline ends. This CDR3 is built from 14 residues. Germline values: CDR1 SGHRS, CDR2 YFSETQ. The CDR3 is CASSLVPGDTEAFF. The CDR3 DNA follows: TGCGCCAGCAGCTTGGTCCCGGGAGACACTGAAGCTTTCTTT.